A single sample gave rise to the 2 T cell receptor beta chains below, sequenced in a study of blood T cell repertoires in COVID-19. Generated by immunoSEQ multiplex PCR, the TCRdb table keeps only in-frame clones and is missing some. The table records roughly 200,000 clones, approximately 83% of them present only once. Input material: PBMCs or T cells enriched from blood (not recorded which). The receptors derive from a woman between 45 and 65 years old who had been exposed to COVID-19.

This clone was seen only a few times. The rearrangement uses TRBV2 and TRBJ2-6; D call uncertain. From germline, CDR1 is SNHLY and CDR2 FYNNEI. CDR3 length: 14 amino acids. The V and J ends lost 3 bases and 2 bases respectively, with 5 bases between them. CDR3 DNA sequence: TGTGCCAGCAGTGAGACTGCTGGGGCCAACGTCCTGACTTTC. Translation: CASSETAGANVLTF.

The chain carries TRBV19 and TRBJ2-1; D is undetermined. Germline CDR1 is LNHDA and CDR2 is SQIVND (reference sequence). V lost 7 bases, J lost 4 bases, and 5 bases lay in between. The CDR3 extends over 11 amino acids. The CDR3 reads CASMRYNEQFF. The CDR3 DNA reads as TGTGCCAGTATGAGATACAATGAGCAGTTCTTC.